These 18 T cell receptor beta chains were sequenced from one sample in a study of blood T cell repertoires in COVID-19. Libraries were prepared by immunoSEQ multiplex PCR; TCRdb keeps only in-frame clonotypes and omits some of them. The table records about 150,000 clones, about 90% of them present only once. Sequencing input: peripheral blood. These receptors originate from a man aged 50-60 years who had recovered from COVID-19.

The rearrangement uses TRBV6-2 or TRBV6-3 and TRBJ2-5, with TRBD2 as a possible D gene (6 bases). CDR3 length: 21 amino acids. Germline CDR1 MNHEY, CDR2 SVGEGT. The V end was cut by 2 bases, the J end by 1 base, with 29 bases between. The CDR3 region is CASSYGYMGEEGRGLQETQYF. CDR3 in DNA: TGTGCCAGCAGTTACGGGTATATGGGCGAAGAAGGGCGGGGACTCCAAGAGACCCAGTACTTC.

The chain combines TRBV19 with TRBJ1-6; 7 bases fit TRBD1. The CDR3 contains 17 residues. Germline V lookup: CDR1 LNHDA, CDR2 SQIVND (reference sequence). Trimming removed 4 bases from V and 3 bases from J; junction bases left unmatched: 9. In DNA form, the CDR3 reads TGTGCCAGTAGTACAAGAACAGGGGAGCGCTATAATTCACCCCTCCACTTT. This sequence encodes CASSTRTGERYNSPLHF.

In this sample, this clone turned up once. The chain joins TRBV4-3 to TRBJ2-3; D might be TRBD1 (5 bases). With 0 bases removed from V and 1 base from J, the gap between germline ends came to 8 bases. This CDR3 comprises 15 residues. Germline CDR1 and CDR2: LGHNA and YSLEER. The CDR3: CASSQDARGTDTQYF. In nucleotides, the CDR3 is TGCGCCAGCAGCCAAGACGCCAGGGGCACAGATACGCAGTATTTT.

V gene TRBV18 combines with J gene TRBJ1-4; maybe TRBD1 (6 bases). The CDR3 covers 16 residues. The germline V gene has CDR1 KGHSH and CDR2 LQKENI. Trimming stripped 1 base from V and 7 bases from J, with 16 bases between. The CDR3 is CASSPRGVGATEKLFF. CDR3 sequence (DNA): TGTGCCAGCTCACCACGGGGCGTGGGGGCCACTGAAAAACTGTTTTTT.

The chain recombines TRBV18 with TRBJ2-2; D is unresolved. The germline V and J ends were trimmed by 2 bases and 3 bases, with 10 bases remaining between them. The CDR3 is made up of 15 amino acids. Per germline, CDR1 KGHSH and CDR2 LQKENI. The CDR3 spells CASSPVLADTGELFF. The CDR3 DNA is TGTGCCAGCTCACCAGTGTTGGCAGACACCGGGGAGCTGTTTTTT.

The V call is TRBV19, the J call TRBJ2-5, with 9 bases that match TRBD1. Germline values: CDR1 LNHDA, CDR2 SQIVND (reference sequence). J gave up 5 bases and V 5 bases, and 18 bases lay outside the gene matches. The CDR3 has 18 residues. CDR3 DNA: TGTGCCAGTAGTTACGCCGGACAGGGGCCGGGTTTTGTGGAGACCCAGTACTTC. Protein sequence: CASSYAGQGPGFVETQYF.

This sequence joins TRBV3-1 (or the pseudogene TRBV3-2) and TRBJ2-5, with TRBD2 matching over 9 bases. The CDR3 is made up of 16 amino acids. Germline V lookup: CDR1 LGHDT, CDR2 YNNKEL (reference sequence). Trimming took 1 base from V and 2 from J; bases not matched to a gene: 5. The CDR3 region is CASSQGRLADQETQYF. Written as DNA, the CDR3 is TGTGCCAGCAGCCAAGGCCGACTAGCGGATCAAGAGACCCAGTACTTC.

The genes are TRBV9 and TRBJ2-2, with D perhaps TRBD2 (5 bases). V gave up 4 bases and J gave up 1 base, with 14 bases separating them. CDR1 and CDR2 (germline): SGDLS, YYNGEE. This CDR3 has 16 amino acids. The CDR3 coding sequence is TGTGCCAGCAGCACCCACCGGGGTTGGAACACCGGGGAGCTGTTTTTT. Amino acids: CASSTHRGWNTGELFF. Combining the CDR3 with reference TRBV9 and TRBJ2-2 gives the whole variable domain DSGVTQTPKHLITATGQRVTLRCSPRSGDLSVYWYQQSLDQGLQFLIQYYNGEERAKGNILERFSAQQFPDLHSELNLSSLELGDSALYFCASSTHRGWNTGELFFGEGSRLTVL.

This clone appeared a few times. The chain combines TRBV6-5 with TRBJ1-1; tentative D call: TRBD1 (5 bases). V lost 5 bases and J 3 bases, leaving 13 bases between the germline ends. The CDR3 extends over 14 amino acids. Germline CDR1 MNHEY, CDR2 SVGAGI. CDR3 protein: CASSPQGGHTEAFF. CDR3 in DNA: TGTGCCAGCAGTCCCCAGGGTGGGCACACTGAAGCTTTCTTT.

This clone was seen more than once but under ten times. This chain connects TRBV9 to TRBJ1-2; the D gene is possibly TRBD1 (6 bases). Per germline, CDR1 SGDLS and CDR2 YYNGEE. V lost 2 bases and J 3 bases, leaving 17 bases between the germline ends. This CDR3 has 16 residues. The CDR3 nucleotides are TGTGCCAGCAGCGTCAGCTCTGGGGGCGCGGACTATGGCTACACCTTC. Translated: CASSVSSGGADYGYTF. Full variable domain (outside the CDR3, taken from reference TRBV9 and TRBJ1-2): DSGVTQTPKHLITATGQRVTLRCSPRSGDLSVYWYQQSLDQGLQFLIQYYNGEERAKGNILERFSAQQFPDLHSELNLSSLELGDSALYFCASSVSSGGADYGYTFGSGTRLTVV.

The DNA for the CDR3 is TGTGCCAGCAGCCAGATTCGGACAGTGAACACTGAAGCTTTCTTT. It is translated as CASSQIRTVNTEAFF. The chain uses TRBV11-2 and TRBJ1-1; the D gene is possibly TRBD1 (6 bases). Germline V lookup: CDR1 SGHAT, CDR2 FQNNGV. V was trimmed by 5 bases and J by 0 bases, leaving 13 bases between them. The CDR3 runs 15 residues.

A remark on this clone: The junction departs from germline at one end; a sequencing error may be responsible. The chain combines TRBV7-7 with TRBJ2-7; TRBD2 is a possible D gene (6 bases). The germline CDR1 and CDR2 sequences are SSHAT and FNYEAQ (reference sequence). This CDR3 is built from 14 residues. CDR3 sequence (DNA): TGTGCTAGCAGCAAATTGGAGGGGTCCTACGAGCAGTACTTC. It translates to CASSKLEGSYEQYF. The full variable domain, completed using reference TRBV7-7 and TRBJ2-7, is GAGVSQSPRYKVTKRGQDVTLRCDPISSHATLYWYQQALGQGPEFLTYFNYEAQPDKSGLPSDRFSAERPEGSISTLTIQRTEQRDSAMYRCASSKLEGSYEQYFGPGTRLTVT.

The chain has TRBV6-2 or TRBV6-3 and TRBJ2-1; D is undetermined. With 5 bases removed from V and 0 bases from J, the gap between germline ends came to 8 bases. This CDR3 is 14 amino acids long. Germline CDR1 reads MNHEY; CDR2 reads SVGEGT. Written as DNA, the CDR3 is TGTGCCAGCAGTCCGGCTAGCTCCTACAATGAGCAGTTCTTC. This gives the protein CASSPASSYNEQFF.

The chain couples TRBV14 to TRBJ2-4; 11 bases are shared with TRBD2. The V segment lost 0 bases and the J segment 0 bases; nucleotides outside the gene matches: 4. Germline assignment: CDR1 SGHDN and CDR2 FVKESK. CDR3 length: 18 amino acids. CDR3 sequence reads: CASSQELAGGKAKNIQYF. CDR3 nucleotides: TGTGCCAGCAGCCAAGAATTAGCGGGGGGGAAAGCCAAAAACATTCAGTACTTC.

This clone was seen a few times. The chain couples TRBV19 to TRBJ1-2; 7 positions agree with TRBD1. V shed 4 bases, J shed 7 bases, and the junction held 3 bases outside the gene matches. The CDR3 has 12 residues. The germline gives CDR1 LNHDA, CDR2 SQIVND (reference sequence). CDR3 protein: CASSTPGGGYTF. CDR3 bases: TGTGCCAGTAGTACACCAGGGGGTGGCTACACCTTC. The entire variable domain, with the rest obtained from reference TRBV19 and TRBJ1-2, is as follows: DGGITQSPKYLFRKEGQNVTLSCEQNLNHDAMYWYRQDPGQGLRLIYYSQIVNDFQKGDIAEGYSVSREKKESFPLTVTSAQKNPTAFYLCASSTPGGGYTFGSGTRLTVV.

This clone was recorded a few times. The chain uses TRBV4-1 and TRBJ1-5, with 8 bases matching TRBD1. J lost 6 bases, V lost 0 bases, and 7 bases had no gene match. The V gene's germline CDR1 is MGHRA and CDR2 YSYEKL. The CDR3 has 16 amino acids. The CDR3 protein is CASSQDGRGLSQPQHF. The CDR3 coding sequence is TGCGCCAGCAGCCAAGATGGCAGGGGGCTGAGTCAGCCCCAGCATTTT.

The J gene is TRBJ2-3, the V gene TRBV4-3; D may be TRBD1 (6 bases). Germline lookup yields CDR1 LGHNA and CDR2 YSLEER. This CDR3 has 15 amino acids. Trimming shortened V by 1 base and J by 6 bases, and 14 bases separated the two germline ends. CDR3 DNA: TGCGCCAGCAGCCAAGTTTCCCAGGGGTCGGATACGCAGTATTTT. Protein sequence: CASSQVSQGSDTQYF.

V is TRBV4-1 and J is TRBJ2-1; 12 bases map to TRBD1. Germline V CDR1 and CDR2: MGHRA, YSYEKL. There are 17 residues in the CDR3. V shed 3 bases, J shed 1 base, and the junction held 4 bases outside the gene matches. This CDR3 reads CASSQAGQGASYNEQFF. In DNA form, the CDR3 reads TGCGCCAGCAGCCAGGCGGGACAGGGGGCATCCTACAATGAGCAGTTCTTC.